This T cell receptor beta chain was retrieved from a study of CD8 T cells in ankylosing spondylitis. Study-wide results and limits: Made up of about eight highly homologous variants, a TCR beta motif appeared characteristic of ankylosing spondylitis blood.

Using its own MiXCR run on the 5' RACE reads, TCRdb lists one record per CDR3 protein. The data contain some 800,000 distinct CDR3 sequences, approximately 10% of them seen just once; the ten biggest clones take up about 0.5%. The CDR3 is made up of 15 amino acids. Trimming removed 6 bases from V and 4 bases from J; junction bases left unmatched: 6. Many counts were recorded for this clonotype. Its antigen is not known. This clonotype was obtained from a male donor with ankylosing spondylitis. The chain couples TRBV12-3 or TRBV12-4 to TRBJ2-1; TRBD2 aligns across 10 bases. Sequenced material: blood, either unsorted or a sorted T cell fraction (not recorded which). CDR3 region: CASRGAGGRYNEQFF. CDR3 sequence (DNA): TGTGCCAGCAGGGGAGCGGGAGGGCGTTACAATGAGCAGTTCTTC.